The clone carrying this TCR beta chain was detected ten times or more. Its antigen remains unknown. Time point specified: pre-sensitization, week 0. The treatment is: therapeutic diphenylcyclopropenone sensitization with weekly scalp DPC. MiXCR, run by TCRdb on the RACE reads, gives a single entry per CDR3 protein. The sample holds a few hundred thousand distinct CDR3 sequences; just under 8% are singletons and the top ten take 1.2%. This entry comes from a study of human T cells and chemical hapten exposure. Study details: For the roughly 26-week duration of the study, patients were given weekly doses of diphenylcyclopropenone on the scalp. Patch tests put 0.01% DPC on the upper back, and the results were checked at 6 days. Regarding the study as a whole: TCRs at high frequency, those above 1 in 1000, did not change with DPC sensitization. Large CDR3 similarity clusters arose significantly more often from expanded TCRs than from controls.

V lost 10 bases and J lost 3, with 10 bases in between. CDR1 ENHRY and CDR2 SYGVKD come from the germline V gene. The CDR3 is 12 residues long. The genes are TRBV10-3 and TRBJ1-3; TRBD1 might be the D (5 bases). This receptor was obtained from a man between 18 and 29 years old with alopecia areata. Some clones in this sample may be carry-over from other donors' samples. The material sequenced was whole blood, taken in connection with sensitization to the hapten diphenylcyclopropenone (DPC). The CDR3 sequence is CATQGIGNTIYF. DNA of the CDR3: TGTGCCACCCAGGGTATTGGAAACACCATATATTTT.